This is a list of T cell receptor beta chains from one sample in a study of T cells in Graves' hyperthyroidism and ophthalmopathy. TCRdb passed the multiplex PCR reads through MiXCR, listing each CDR3 protein once. Here the sample spans about 640,000 distinct CDR3 sequences, just under 45% being singletons. The specimen sequenced was peripheral blood or thyroid tissue (not recorded which). Receptor source: an adult man with Graves' disease, either hyperthyroidism or ophthalmopathy (not recorded which). The CDR3 runs from the conserved cysteine through the conserved F or W. Fields, in order: clone size, D gene, V gene, J gene, CDR3 DNA, CDR3 protein. D genes are given only for firm matches. The size entry is marked missing in some rows and otherwise reads once, few, many or a size class.

many,.,TRBV11-3,TRBJ1-4,TGTGCCAGCAGCTCGAGGCGGGGCGAAAAACTGTTTTTT,CASSSRRGEKLFF
few,.,TRBV5-4,TRBJ1-4,TGTGCCAGCAGCGGGGGACGGATAAATGAAAAACTGTTTTTT,CASSGGRINEKLFF
.,.,TRBV6-1,TRBJ1-2,TGTGCCAGCATGGGGCGACAAGACTATGGCTACACCTTC,CASMGRQDYGYTF
.,.,TRBV7-2,TRBJ1-5,TGTGCCAGCAGCTTATTAAATCCCGGCAGGGATCAGCCCCAGCATTTT,CASSLLNPGRDQPQHF
.,TRBD1,TRBV25-1,TRBJ1-6,TGTGCCAGCAGGGAACAGGGGCTGGAAAGTTCACCCCTCCACTTT,CASREQGLESSPLHF
few,TRBD1,TRBV7-9,TRBJ2-7,TGTGCCAGCAGCTTGACAGGGACCTCCTACGAGCAGTACTTC,CASSLTGTSYEQYF
.,TRBD2,TRBV24-1,TRBJ2-2,TGTGCCACCAGTGATTTGGGACTAGCGGGAGATTCCACCGGGGAGCTGTTTTTT,CATSDLGLAGDSTGELFF
once,TRBD1,TRBV29-1,TRBJ2-3,TGCAGCGCCCGGGACAGGCACATAGCAGATACGCAGTATTTT,CSARDRHIADTQYF
once,.,TRBV7-3,TRBJ1-2,TGTGCCAGCAGCGTTGAAGGGAGGGATGGCTACACCTTC,CASSVEGRDGYTF
.,TRBD1,TRBV2,TRBJ1-1,TGTACCCGACAGGGGAACACTGAAGCTTTCTTT,CTRQGNTEAFF
.,.,TRBV5-1,TRBJ2-7,TGTGCCAGCAGCTTGGGTCGTCTAGCAGAGGACGAGCAGTACTTC,CASSLGRLAEDEQYF
.,.,TRBV7-2,TRBJ1-5,TGCGCCAGCAGCCAAGAGGGGAATCAGCCCCAGCATTTT,CASSQEGNQPQHF
.,TRBD1,TRBV7-9,TRBJ2-5,TGCGCCAGCAGCCCCCGGACAGGGACGCAAGAGACCCAGTACTTC,CASSPRTGTQETQYF
.,TRBD1,TRBV11-3,TRBJ1-5,TGTGCCAGCAGCTTAGGGACAGGCAAAAATCAGCCCCAGCATTTT,CASSLGTGKNQPQHF
.,.,TRBV7-9,TRBJ1-2,TGTGCCAGCAGCTTAGGGGGCCCTGGGGCCTATGGCTACACCTTC,CASSLGGPGAYGYTF
few,.,TRBV7-2,TRBJ2-7,TGTGCCAGCAGCTCAGGGGGGGGGGACTACGAGCAGTACTTC,CASSSGGGDYEQYF
few,.,TRBV5-6,TRBJ2-5,TGTGCCAGCAGCTTACGCGGCGGATTACAAGAGACCCAGTACTTC,CASSLRGGLQETQYF
.,.,TRBV29-1,TRBJ1-3,TGCAGCGCAGCAAACTCTGGAAACACCATATATTTT,CSAANSGNTIYF
many,.,TRBV2,TRBJ1-2,TGTGCCAGCAGCCTAATGACAGGCGCGTATGGCTACACCTTC,CASSLMTGAYGYTF
.,TRBD1,TRBV2,TRBJ1-2,TGTGCCAGCAGAGAGAACCAGGACAGGGGATCGGGCTATGGCTACACCTTC,CASRENQDRGSGYGYTF
.,.,TRBV20-1,TRBJ1-5,TGCAGTGCTCTGAGGCCCCTCGGGGAGACCCAGCATTTT,CSALRPLGETQHF
.,.,TRBV19,TRBJ2-5,TGTGCCAGTAGTATTCACAGGGTGGGGCAAGAGACCCAGTACTTC,CASSIHRVGQETQYF
many,TRBD1,TRBV19,TRBJ1-2,TGTGCCAGTAGTGCCGGGACAGGGAACTATGGCTACACCTTC,CASSAGTGNYGYTF
.,.,TRBV25-1,TRBJ2-7,TGTGCCAGCAGTGAAATAACAGGGAACGAGCAGTACTTC,CASSEITGNEQYF
few,.,TRBV20-1,TRBJ1-1,TGCAGTGCTAATACAGGGTCGAGAGGGACTGAAGCTTTCTTT,CSANTGSRGTEAFF
many,.,TRBV11-2,TRBJ2-5,TGTGCCAGCAGCAAGACAGTACAAGAGACCCAGTACTTC,CASSKTVQETQYF
many,.,TRBV9,TRBJ2-5,TGTGCCAGCAGTTCTCAGGGTCAGTACTTC,CASSSQGQYF
once,.,TRBV7-2,TRBJ1-3,TGTGCCAGCAGCGCAGGAGGGGGGCCCGGAAACACCATATATTTT,CASSAGGGPGNTIYF